The 25 T cell receptor beta chains below come from one sample, sequenced in a study of CD8+ T cells in alopecia areata. TCR sequencing used cDNA made by reverse transcription of extracted RNA. Some clones are missing from TCRdb's copy, which holds only in-frame ones; the method was immunoSEQ multiplex PCR. The sample yields around 99,000 clones, roughly 84% seen once. The treatment: oral pan-JAK inhibitor, 5-10 mg twice daily. Here the sequenced sample was CD8+ T cells sorted from blood, taken at week 24, from a patient treated with tofacitinib. Receptors originate from a human donor with alopecia areata.

V gene TRBV6-5 combines with J gene TRBJ2-7; D might be TRBD2 (6 bases). V was shortened by 6 bases and J by 0 bases, with 12 bases between the two germline ends. CDR1 is MNHEY, CDR2 SVGAGI, per germline. The CDR3 length is 14 residues. This chain's CDR3 is CASSHGGLSYEQYF. CDR3 nucleotide sequence: TGTGCCAGCAGCCACGGGGGTCTCTCCTACGAGCAGTACTTC.

In this sample, this clone turned up a few times. The J gene is TRBJ1-1, the V gene TRBV19; D gene unclear. The CDR3 runs to 11 residues. V lost 1 base, J lost 4 bases, and 1 base lay in between. Germline V gene lookup returns CDR1 LNHDA and CDR2 SQIVND (reference sequence). Written as DNA, the CDR3 is TGTGCCAGTAGTATAGTCACTGAAGCTTTCTTT. This gives the protein CASSIVTEAFF.

The chain has TRBV7-2 and TRBJ2-1; D remains ambiguous. The CDR3 has 13 residues. V gave up 2 bases and J gave up 4 bases, with 6 bases separating them. CDR1 is SGHTA and CDR2 is FQGNSA in the germline V gene. Written as DNA, the CDR3 is TGTGCCAGCAGCTTACTGGAGTACAATGAGCAGTTCTTC. Translated, it gives CASSLLEYNEQFF.

V usage is TRBV9 and J usage is TRBJ2-1, with 15 positions matching TRBD2. The CDR3 contains 15 residues. Germline CDR1 is SGDLS and CDR2 is YYNGEE. The V and J ends lost 3 bases and 8 bases, in that order; junction bases with no gene match: 3. CDR3 sequence reads: CASSAGTSGGYEQFF. The CDR3 nucleotides read TGTGCCAGCAGCGCTGGGACTAGCGGGGGGTATGAGCAGTTCTTC.

J is TRBJ2-1 and V is TRBV2; 9 bases are a match to TRBD1. The CDR3 extends over 13 amino acids. V lost 4 bases to trimming and J lost 6 bases; unmatched junction nucleotides: 1. Germline CDR1 and CDR2: SNHLY and FYNNEI. CDR3 region: CASSADRGNEQFF. The CDR3 coding sequence is TGTGCCAGCAGTGCGGACAGGGGCAATGAGCAGTTCTTC.

CDR3 amino acids: CASRDAVTEAFF. The CDR3 nucleotides read TGTGCCAGCAGAGACGCGGTAACTGAAGCTTTCTTT. J is TRBJ1-1 and V is TRBV6-1; D is unclear. CDR1 MNHNS and CDR2 SASEGT come from the germline V gene. This CDR3 spans 12 amino acids. Trimming pared 6 bases from V and 5 bases from J, leaving 10 bases between.

The J gene is TRBJ2-1, the V gene TRBV4-1; D remains ambiguous. The CDR3 sequence is 14 residues long. The V end was cut by 3 bases, the J end by 5 bases, with 11 bases between. CDR1 and CDR2 (germline): MGHRA, YSYEKL. The CDR3 reads CASSHTQGDNEQFF. CDR3 nucleotide sequence: TGCGCCAGCAGCCACACACAAGGAGACAATGAGCAGTTCTTC.

The chain couples TRBV9 to TRBJ2-5; D is undetermined. Germline CDR1 SGDLS, CDR2 YYNGEE. The CDR3 runs 13 residues. Trimming left V 0 bases short and J 1 base short, with 4 bases between. This CDR3 reads CASSVGIQETQYF. CDR3 nucleotides: TGTGCCAGCAGCGTAGGGATCCAAGAGACCCAGTACTTC.

The chain uses TRBV25-1 and TRBJ2-5; 8 positions agree with TRBD1. Matching the DNA end better, TRBJ2-7 makes the J call doubtful. There are 15 residues in the CDR3. Looked up from germline, CDR1 is MGHDK and CDR2 is SYGVNS. CDR3 sequence: CASSGRQGPGYEQYF. CDR3 nucleotide sequence: TGTGCCAGCAGTGGCCGACAGGGGCCAGGCTACGAGCAGTACTTC.

The chain couples TRBV2 to TRBJ2-1, with D maybe TRBD1 (6 bases). Trimming took 5 bases from V and 9 from J, leaving 11 bases between them. Germline values: CDR1 SNHLY, CDR2 FYNNEI. The CDR3 runs to 12 residues. In DNA form, the CDR3 reads TGTGCCAGCAGTCGGACAGTTCTTGAGCAGTTCTTC. Its protein product is CASSRTVLEQFF.

The rearrangement links TRBV30 to TRBJ1-2, with 7 bases lining up with TRBD1. Germline V gene sequence: CDR1 GTSNPN, CDR2 SVGIG (reference sequence). Losses at the gene ends were 1 base for V and 2 bases for J; bases not matched to a gene: 7. This CDR3 has 15 amino acids. CDR3 loop: CAWSATGDPNYGYTF. CDR3 bases: TGTGCCTGGAGTGCCACAGGGGACCCCAACTATGGCTACACCTTC.

The V gene is TRBV11-2, the J gene TRBJ1-2, with TRBD1 matching 7 bases. Unmatched junction bases numbered 15, after V lost 4 bases and J lost 4 bases. Looked up from germline, CDR1 is SGHAT and CDR2 is FQNNGV. The length of the CDR3 is 17 residues. CDR3 sequence (DNA): TGTGCCAGCAGCTATCACCTCGACGGGACAGCGCCCTATGGCTACACCTTC. This translates into CASSYHLDGTAPYGYTF.

The chain joins TRBV5-6 to TRBJ1-2, with D unclear. CDR1 and CDR2 from the germline V gene are SGHDT and YYEEEE. Between the trimmed V and J ends, which lost 4 bases and 1 base, there was a span of 8 bases. The length of the CDR3 is 13 residues. CDR3 sequence: CASSPGSNYGYTF. CDR3 nucleotides: TGTGCCAGCAGCCCCGGCAGTAACTATGGCTACACCTTC. Full variable domain (outside the CDR3, taken from reference TRBV5-6 and TRBJ1-2): DAGVTQSPTHLIKTRGQQVTLRCSPKSGHDTVSWYQQALGQGPQFIFQYYEEEERQRGNFPDRFSGHQFPNYSSELNVNALLLGDSALYLCASSPGSNYGYTFGSGTRLTVV.

The chain has TRBV7-9 and TRBJ2-7; D remains unclear. This CDR3 contains 14 residues. CDR1 and CDR2 from the germline V gene are SEHNR and FQNEAQ (reference sequence). V dropped 4 bases and J dropped 1 base, with 11 bases sitting between them. CDR3 region: CASSSSGRSYEQYF. The CDR3 region has the DNA TGTGCCAGCAGCTCATCGGGCCGTTCCTACGAGCAGTACTTC. Looking up the rest from reference TRBV7-9 and TRBJ2-7 gives the full variable domain: DTGVSQNPRHKITKRGQNVTFRCDPISEHNRLYWYRQTLGQGPEFLTYFQNEAQLEKSRLLSDRFSAERPKGSFSTLEIQRTEQGDSAMYLCASSSSGRSYEQYFGPGTRLTVT.

The rearrangement uses TRBV5-4 and TRBJ2-3, with TRBD2 matching over 8 bases. The CDR3 is 15 residues long. Germline V CDR1 and CDR2: SGHNT, YYREEE (reference sequence). V lost 4 bases and J lost 1; bases outside the gene matches: 5. The CDR3 is CASSASGGGTDTQYF. As DNA, the CDR3 is TGTGCCAGCAGCGCGAGCGGGGGAGGCACAGATACGCAGTATTTT.

The gene calls are TRBV10-3 and TRBJ1-1; D gene uncertain. This CDR3 contains 12 residues. Per the germline V gene, CDR1 is ENHRY and CDR2 is SYGVKD. V was clipped by 4 bases and J by 6 bases, with 9 bases between them. CDR3 amino acids: CAISVRPPEAFF. The CDR3, as DNA: TGTGCCATCAGTGTAAGGCCACCTGAAGCTTTCTTT.

The chain is built from TRBV29-1 and TRBJ2-3; D uncertain. The V end was cut by 5 bases, the J end by 4 bases, with 19 bases between. Germline V lookup: CDR1 SQVTM, CDR2 ANQGSEA. The CDR3 spans 15 residues. CDR3 loop: CSVNGREKGADTQYF. CDR3 DNA sequence: TGCAGCGTTAATGGCCGCGAGAAGGGCGCAGATACGCAGTATTTT.

This clone was seen just once. The chain carries TRBV2 and TRBJ2-5, with no clear D. This CDR3 has 12 residues. The germline V and J ends were trimmed by 7 bases and 4 bases, with 10 bases remaining between them. CDR1 and CDR2 from the germline V gene are SNHLY and FYNNEI. CDR3 sequence reads: CASTQYRETQYF. The DNA of the CDR3 is TGTGCCAGCACCCAATACCGAGAGACCCAGTACTTC.

Points on this clone: This is likely a read error, given that the CDR3 carries no conserved phenylalanine or tryptophan at its end. It is unclear where the CDR3 begins or ends on the DNA, so no DNA is shown, and the CDR3 is as TCRdb lists it. The chain has TRBV5-1 and TRBJ1-1. The CDR3 is 11 amino acids long, termini counted. Germline V gene sequence: CDR1 SGHRS, CDR2 YFSETQ. The CDR3 region is CASSSGLSLFS.

The chain employs TRBV7-2 and TRBJ2-7; 10 bases are a match to TRBD2. CDR1 is SGHTA, CDR2 FQGNSA, per germline. The CDR3 contains 15 residues. The junction had 5 bases not matched to a gene; V was cut back by 3 bases and J by 3 bases. CDR3 nucleotides: TGTGCCAGCAGCTTGGAGCGGGGGGGATACTACGAGCAGTACTTC. Amino acids: CASSLERGGYYEQYF.

The chain couples TRBV6-5 to TRBJ1-2, with D possibly being TRBD1 (6 bases). The V and J ends lost 3 bases and 4 bases respectively, with 15 bases between them. Germline V gene lookup returns CDR1 MNHEY and CDR2 SVGAGI. The CDR3 sequence is 15 residues long. In nucleotides, the CDR3 is TGTGCCAGCAGTTATGCGCCGGGGGCTAGCTATGGCTACACCTTC. Its translation is CASSYAPGASYGYTF.

The chain links TRBV15 to TRBJ2-5; no definite D call. The tail of the sequence fits TRBJ2-7 better, so the J call may be wrong. CDR1 LNHNV and CDR2 YYDKDF come from the germline V gene (reference sequence). The CDR3 has 14 residues. The CDR3 nucleotides are TGTGCCACCAGCAGAGAGGCAGGTTCCTACGAGCAGTACTTC. As protein: CATSREAGSYEQYF.

The J gene is TRBJ2-7, the V gene TRBV6-1, with 9 positions matching TRBD1. Germline lookup yields CDR1 MNHNS and CDR2 SASEGT. Germline trimming cut 3 bases from V and 2 bases from J; bases unmatched to any gene: 8. The CDR3 extends over 16 amino acids. CDR3 loop: CASSDDFRTGAYEQYF. CDR3 DNA sequence: TGTGCCAGCAGTGATGACTTCCGGACAGGGGCCTACGAGCAGTACTTC.

This chain joins TRBV7-2 and TRBJ2-2; D unclear. This CDR3 is 13 amino acids long. Trimming took off 4 bases at V and 0 bases at J, with 3 bases between the two ends. Germline CDR1 is SGHTA and CDR2 is FQGNSA. The CDR3 loop reads CASSSSNTGELFF. CDR3 nucleotides: TGTGCCAGCAGCTCATCGAACACCGGGGAGCTGTTTTTT.

The genes are TRBV5-1 and TRBJ2-3, with D unresolved. CDR1 is SGHRS, CDR2 YFSETQ, per germline. This CDR3 region has 13 residues. V was cut by 1 base and J by 1 base, with 4 bases left in between. CDR3 sequence: CASSLTGTDTQYF. In DNA, the CDR3 is TGCGCCAGCAGCTTGACGGGCACAGATACGCAGTATTTT.